These 22 T cell receptor beta chains originate from one sample sequenced in a study of PD-1 blockade in classical Hodgkin lymphoma. The table came from immunoSEQ multiplex PCR; TCRdb's copy has only in-frame clones and leaves some out. Here the sample spans tens of thousands of clones, over 65% being singletons. Brentuximab vedotin exposure varied, and every patient relapsed after autologous stem cell transplantation. The input for sequencing was peripheral blood mononuclear cells (PBMCs), taken at baseline. These TCRs come from a human donor with classical Hodgkin lymphoma.

The chain carries TRBV10-3 and TRBJ2-3; D remains unclear. Trimming pared 10 bases from V and 3 bases from J, leaving 14 bases between. The CDR3 loop spans 13 amino acids. Germline lookup yields CDR1 ENHRY and CDR2 SYGVKD. CDR3 residues: CATAGRRTDTQYF. CDR3 in DNA: TGTGCCACCGCAGGCAGGAGAACAGATACGCAGTATTTT.

The J gene is TRBJ1-1, the V gene TRBV7-2; D may be TRBD1 (6 bases). CDR3 size: 13 residues. The V gene lost 4 bases and the J gene lost 9 bases, with 15 bases spanning the gap. Germline CDR1 reads SGHTA; CDR2 reads FQGNSA. CDR3 nucleotide sequence: TGTGCCAGCAGCTCATCGCCGGGGACAAAAGCTTTCTTT. Protein: CASSSSPGTKAFF.

The rearrangement joins TRBV11-2 to TRBJ2-3; D is uncertain. Trimming removed 5 bases at V and 1 base at J, with 4 bases between. Germline assignment: CDR1 SGHAT and CDR2 FQNNGV. The CDR3 sequence is 12 residues long. This CDR3 is CASSARTDTQYF. Written as DNA, the CDR3 is TGTGCCAGCAGCGCCCGCACAGATACGCAGTATTTT.

This sequence joins TRBV10-3 and TRBJ1-5; D is undetermined. V was shortened by 3 bases and J by 10 bases, with 7 bases between the two germline ends. This CDR3 contains 11 residues. CDR1 and CDR2 from the germline V gene are ENHRY and SYGVKD. The CDR3 loop reads CAISDTGPQHF. For the CDR3, the DNA is TGTGCCATCAGTGACACGGGCCCCCAGCATTTT.

The genes are TRBV4-3 and TRBJ2-2; D remains ambiguous. The CDR3 extends over 13 amino acids. Trimming left V 1 base short and J 6 bases short, with 6 bases between. CDR1 LGHNA and CDR2 YSLEER come from the germline V gene. The CDR3 DNA reads as TGCGCCAGCAGCCAAGGAAGGGCCGGGGAGCTGTTTTTT. This gives the protein CASSQGRAGELFF.

This sequence joins TRBV18 and TRBJ1-4; weak D call: TRBD1 (5 bases). Trimming pared 2 bases from V and 6 bases from J, leaving 10 bases between. The CDR3 runs 14 residues. Per the germline V gene, CDR1 is KGHSH and CDR2 is LQKENI. The CDR3 coding sequence is TGTGCCAGCTCACCAGCACGGGGGTATGAAAAACTGTTTTTT. Translation gives CASSPARGYEKLFF.

In this sample, this clone turned up once. The chain links TRBV5-1 to TRBJ2-5, with D perhaps given as TRBD1 or TRBD2 (5 bases each). V lost 3 bases and J lost 2, with 11 bases in between. Germline loops: CDR1 SGHRS, CDR2 YFSETQ. The CDR3 spans 14 residues. The DNA for the CDR3 is TGCGCCAGCAGCTCCGGGGCCCTTCAAGAGACCCAGTACTTC. Translating gives CASSSGALQETQYF.

This clone was seen more than once but under ten times. This chain uses TRBV4-1 with TRBJ2-5, with TRBD2 matching 10 bases. This CDR3 region has 15 residues. Germline CDR1 and CDR2: MGHRA and YSYEKL. J lost 3 bases, V lost 1 base, and 2 bases had no gene match. The CDR3 sequence: CASSQGLAGEETQYF. The DNA for the CDR3 is TGCGCCAGCAGCCAAGGGCTAGCGGGAGAAGAGACCCAGTACTTC.

In this sample, this clone turned up a few times. This chain uses TRBV9 with TRBJ2-3, with TRBD2 as a possible D gene (5 bases). The germline gives CDR1 SGDLS, CDR2 YYNGEE. This CDR3 comprises 14 residues. V was clipped by 2 bases and J by 0 bases, with 7 bases between them. Written as DNA, the CDR3 is TGTGCCAGCAGCGTCGGCGGGAGCACAGATACGCAGTATTTT. Amino acids: CASSVGGSTDTQYF.

The chain joins TRBV7-2 to TRBJ1-2, with D perhaps TRBD1 (6 bases). Per the germline V gene, CDR1 is SGHTA and CDR2 is FQGNSA. The CDR3 is made up of 13 amino acids. The ends were cut back, 2 bases at V and 8 bases at J, with 12 bases in the middle. The CDR3 coding sequence is TGTGCCAGCAGCTTATGGGCAGGGGAGGGCTACACCTTC. It specifies CASSLWAGEGYTF.

V gene TRBV5-1 combines with J gene TRBJ2-5; TRBD1 aligns across 8 bases. Germline V gives CDR1 SGHRS, CDR2 YFSETQ. The CDR3 extends over 15 amino acids. V lost 4 bases to trimming and J lost 1 base; unmatched junction nucleotides: 6. The CDR3 nucleotides are TGCGCCAGCAGCCCAGAAGGGACAGGCCAAGAGACCCAGTACTTC. Its translation is CASSPEGTGQETQYF.

The gene calls are TRBV7-3 and TRBJ2-1; D ambiguous. The germline gives CDR1 SGHTA, CDR2 FQGTGA. The CDR3 spans 14 residues. Trimming left V 5 bases short and J 0 bases short, with 8 bases between. CDR3 coding DNA: TGTGCCAGCAGCCGGGCAAGCTCCTACAATGAGCAGTTCTTC. Its protein is CASSRASSYNEQFF.

The gene calls are TRBV5-6 and TRBJ1-4; 9 bases map to TRBD1. With 0 bases clipped from V and 4 bases from J, the junction kept 4 bases outside the gene matches. The CDR3 totals 16 residues. CDR1 SGHDT and CDR2 YYEEEE come from the germline V gene. The CDR3 loop reads CASSLEGQGINEKLFF. CDR3 nucleotides: TGTGCCAGCAGCTTGGAGGGACAGGGCATTAATGAAAAACTGTTTTTT.

This clone was detected ten times or more. The chain recombines TRBV7-3 with TRBJ1-1; no firm D call. The CDR3 loop spans 13 amino acids. V was clipped by 6 bases and J by 1 base, with 9 bases between them. The germline CDR1 and CDR2 sequences are SGHTA and FQGTGA. CDR3 sequence: CASRLTRNTEAFF. In DNA form, the CDR3 reads TGTGCCAGCAGATTGACCCGGAACACTGAAGCTTTCTTT.

V and J are TRBV6-5 and TRBJ2-5; D is possibly TRBD1 (5 bases). The end of the DNA is better explained by TRBJ2-7, so the J call may be wrong. Germline CDR1 is MNHEY and CDR2 is SVGAGI. CDR3 length: 15 amino acids. The CDR3 DNA sequence: TGTGCCAGCAGTTACTCGATGGGGCAGTCCTACGAGCAGTACTTC. This codes for CASSYSMGQSYEQYF.

The rearrangement joins TRBV6-6 to TRBJ2-2; the match to TRBD1 covers 7 bases. The V gene end was trimmed by 2 bases and the J gene end by 2 bases; junction bases not matched to a gene: 5. Germline CDR1 is MNHNY and CDR2 is SVGAGI (reference sequence). There are 16 residues in the CDR3. The CDR3 sequence is CASSYPQGVNTGELFF. CDR3 nucleotide sequence: TGTGCCAGCAGTTACCCCCAGGGGGTTAACACCGGGGAGCTGTTTTTT.

The V and J genes are TRBV9 and TRBJ1-2; no reliable D call. V was shortened by 0 bases and J by 1 base, with 10 bases between the two germline ends. Germline CDR1 and CDR2: SGDLS and YYNGEE. This CDR3 comprises 15 residues. DNA for the CDR3: TGTGCCAGCAGCGTAGACAGTATCGATAACTATGGCTACACCTTC. It specifies CASSVDSIDNYGYTF. Variable domain in full (rest from reference TRBV9 and TRBJ1-2): DSGVTQTPKHLITATGQRVTLRCSPRSGDLSVYWYQQSLDQGLQFLIQYYNGEERAKGNILERFSAQQFPDLHSELNLSSLELGDSALYFCASSVDSIDNYGYTFGSGTRLTVV.

The chain links TRBV4-3 to TRBJ1-2, with 8 nucleotides matching TRBD1. The CDR3 extends over 15 amino acids. Germline CDR1 reads LGHNA; CDR2 reads YSLEER. V trimming: 0 bases; J trimming: 4 bases; junction bases outside the gene matches: 4. The CDR3 DNA is TGCGCCAGCAGCCAAGATTCAGGGGGCGGCTATGGCTACACCTTC. This sequence encodes CASSQDSGGGYGYTF.

The chain uses TRBV19 and TRBJ2-3, with 12 bases fitting TRBD1. CDR1 and CDR2 (germline): LNHDA, SQIVND (reference sequence). CDR3 size: 16 residues. After removal of 4 bases from V and 1 base from J, the junction contained 3 bases not matched to a gene. Written as DNA, the CDR3 is TGTGCCAGTAGTACCGGGACAGGGGGCGGCACAGATACGCAGTATTTT. Translated, it gives CASSTGTGGGTDTQYF.

The rearrangement uses TRBV5-6 and TRBJ2-2; D is perhaps TRBD1 or TRBD2 (5 bases each). Per germline, CDR1 SGHDT and CDR2 YYEEEE. The V gene lost 5 bases and the J gene lost 2 bases, with 10 bases spanning the gap. This CDR3 is built from 14 residues. Written as DNA, the CDR3 is TGTGCCAGCAGGAGGGGAACTAACACCGGGGAGCTGTTTTTT. Translated, it gives CASRRGTNTGELFF.

The chain couples TRBV10-3 to TRBJ2-3, with 11 bases lining up with TRBD2. With V trimmed by 5 bases and J by 0 bases, 10 bases remained unmatched. Germline CDR1 reads ENHRY; CDR2 reads SYGVKD. The CDR3 is made up of 18 amino acids. CDR3 nucleotides: TGTGCCATCAGTTACTCCAGGACTAGCGGGCTAAGCACAGATACGCAGTATTTT. This encodes CAISYSRTSGLSTDTQYF.

The gene calls are TRBV6-5 and TRBJ2-7; no firm D call. This CDR3 contains 13 residues. V was pared by 6 bases and J by 3 bases, with 12 bases between. Germline V gives CDR1 MNHEY, CDR2 SVGAGI. The CDR3 DNA follows: TGTGCCAGCAGGAGGTCCCTACTCTACGAGCAGTACTTC. Translation: CASRRSLLYEQYF.